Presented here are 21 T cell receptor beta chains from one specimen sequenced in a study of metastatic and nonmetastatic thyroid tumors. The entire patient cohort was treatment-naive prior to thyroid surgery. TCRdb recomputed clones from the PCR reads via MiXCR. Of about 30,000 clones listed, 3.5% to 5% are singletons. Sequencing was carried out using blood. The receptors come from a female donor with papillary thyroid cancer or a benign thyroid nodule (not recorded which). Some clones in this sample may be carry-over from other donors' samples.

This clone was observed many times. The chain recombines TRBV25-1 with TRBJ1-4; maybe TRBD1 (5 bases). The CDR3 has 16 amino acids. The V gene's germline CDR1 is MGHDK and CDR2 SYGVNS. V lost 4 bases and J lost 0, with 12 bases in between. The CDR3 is CASSVPGTATNEKLFF. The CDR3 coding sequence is TGTGCCAGCAGTGTTCCGGGGACCGCAACTAATGAAAAACTGTTTTTT.

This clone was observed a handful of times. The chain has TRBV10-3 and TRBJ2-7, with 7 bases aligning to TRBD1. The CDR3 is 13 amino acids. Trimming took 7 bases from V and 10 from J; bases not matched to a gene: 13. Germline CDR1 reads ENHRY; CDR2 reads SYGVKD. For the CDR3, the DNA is TGTGCCATCAAGTCGGGACAGCTCACCCCTCAGTACTTC. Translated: CAIKSGQLTPQYF.

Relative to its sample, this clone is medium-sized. CDR3 in DNA: TGTGCCAGCAGCCGGGACAGGCCCACAGATACGCAGTATTTT. It encodes CASSRDRPTDTQYF. The chain uses TRBV6-1 and TRBJ2-3; 8 nucleotides align to TRBD1. The CDR3 is 14 amino acids. Looked up from germline, CDR1 is MNHNS and CDR2 is SASEGT. With 6 bases clipped from V and 2 bases from J, the junction kept 4 bases outside the gene matches.

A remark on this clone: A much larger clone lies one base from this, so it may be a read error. The CDR3 coding sequence is TGTGCCAGCAGCCAAGAGGGGGGGGCGGGGGGCTACACCTTC. It codes for CASSQEGGAGGYTF. The chain employs TRBV4-2 and TRBJ1-2, with D possibly being TRBD1 (6 bases). Germline V CDR1 and CDR2: LGHNA, YNFKEQ. CDR3 length equals 14 residues. Trimming stripped 0 bases from V and 8 bases from J, with 13 bases between.

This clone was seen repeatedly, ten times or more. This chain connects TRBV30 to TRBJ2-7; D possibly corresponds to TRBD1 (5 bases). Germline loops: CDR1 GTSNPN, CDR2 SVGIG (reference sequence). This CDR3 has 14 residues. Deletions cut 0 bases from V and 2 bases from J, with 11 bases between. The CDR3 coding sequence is TGTGCCTGGAGTGTACTGGACAAACCCTACGAGCAGTACTTC. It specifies CAWSVLDKPYEQYF.

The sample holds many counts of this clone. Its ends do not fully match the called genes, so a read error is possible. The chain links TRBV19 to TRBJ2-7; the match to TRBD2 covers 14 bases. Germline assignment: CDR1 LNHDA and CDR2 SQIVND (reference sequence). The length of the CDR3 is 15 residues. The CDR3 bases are TGTGCCACTAGTCCGCAGGGACTAGCGGGAGTCGAGCAGTACTTC. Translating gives CATSPQGLAGVEQYF.

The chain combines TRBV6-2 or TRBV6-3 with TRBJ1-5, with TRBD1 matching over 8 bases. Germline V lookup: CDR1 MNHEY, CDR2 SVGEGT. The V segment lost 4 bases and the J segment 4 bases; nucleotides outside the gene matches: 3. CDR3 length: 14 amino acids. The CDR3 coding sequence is TGTGCCAGCAGTTCCGGGACAGGTAATCAGCCCCAGCATTTT. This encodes CASSSGTGNQPQHF.

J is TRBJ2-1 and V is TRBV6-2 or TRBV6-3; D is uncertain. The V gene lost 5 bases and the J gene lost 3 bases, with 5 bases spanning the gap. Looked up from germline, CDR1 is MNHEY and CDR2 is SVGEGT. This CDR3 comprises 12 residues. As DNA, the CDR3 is TGTGCCAGCAGTCCAGGCTACAATGAGCAGTTCTTC. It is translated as CASSPGYNEQFF.

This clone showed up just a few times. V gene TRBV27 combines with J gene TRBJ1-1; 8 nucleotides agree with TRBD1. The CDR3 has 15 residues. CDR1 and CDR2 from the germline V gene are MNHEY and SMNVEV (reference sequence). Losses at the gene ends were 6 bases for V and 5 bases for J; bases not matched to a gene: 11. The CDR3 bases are TGTGCCAGCAGCCCTTTCCAGGGGGCTCAGACTGAAGCTTTCTTT. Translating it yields CASSPFQGAQTEAFF.

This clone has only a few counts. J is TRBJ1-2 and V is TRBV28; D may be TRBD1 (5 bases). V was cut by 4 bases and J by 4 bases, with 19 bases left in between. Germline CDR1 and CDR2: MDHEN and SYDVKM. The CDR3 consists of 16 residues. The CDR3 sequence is CASSYPEGSRRYGYTF. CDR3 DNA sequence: TGTGCCAGCAGTTACCCGGAGGGGAGCCGACGCTATGGCTACACCTTC.

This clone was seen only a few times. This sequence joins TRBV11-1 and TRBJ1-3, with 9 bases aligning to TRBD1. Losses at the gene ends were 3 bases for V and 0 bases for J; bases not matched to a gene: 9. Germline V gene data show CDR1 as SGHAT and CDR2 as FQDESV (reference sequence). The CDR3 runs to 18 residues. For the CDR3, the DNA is TGTGCCAGCAGCTTGGGGACAGGGTATGCCGCCTCTGGAAACACCATATATTTT. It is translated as CASSLGTGYAASGNTIYF.

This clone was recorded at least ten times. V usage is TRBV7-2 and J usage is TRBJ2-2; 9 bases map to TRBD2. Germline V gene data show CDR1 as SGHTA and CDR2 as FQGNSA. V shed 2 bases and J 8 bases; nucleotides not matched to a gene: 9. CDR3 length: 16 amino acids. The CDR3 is CASSLMASGASGELFF. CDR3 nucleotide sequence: TGTGCCAGCAGCTTAATGGCTAGCGGGGCGTCGGGGGAGCTGTTTTTT.

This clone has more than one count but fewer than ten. CDR3 bases: TGTGCCAGCAGTTACGCGGGGCCAGATACGCAGTATTTT. It codes for CASSYAGPDTQYF. The chain uses TRBV6-1 and TRBJ2-3; perhaps TRBD2 as D (6 bases). The CDR3 sequence is 13 residues long. Germline V gene sequence: CDR1 MNHNS, CDR2 SASEGT. V lost 5 bases, J lost 4 bases, and 10 bases lay in between.

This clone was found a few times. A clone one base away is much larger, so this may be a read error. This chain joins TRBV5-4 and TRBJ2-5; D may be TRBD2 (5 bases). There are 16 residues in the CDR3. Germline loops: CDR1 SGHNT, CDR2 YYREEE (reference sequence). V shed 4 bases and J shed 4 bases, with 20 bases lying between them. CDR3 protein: CASSLPLEGVRETQYF. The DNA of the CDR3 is TGTGCCAGCAGCCTCCCACTAGAGGGAGTGAGAGAGACCCAGTACTTC.

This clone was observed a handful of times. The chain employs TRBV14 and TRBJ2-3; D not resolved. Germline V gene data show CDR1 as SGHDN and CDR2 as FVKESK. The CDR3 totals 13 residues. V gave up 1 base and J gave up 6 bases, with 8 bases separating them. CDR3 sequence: CASSQATFDTQYF. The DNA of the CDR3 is TGTGCCAGCAGCCAAGCCACATTTGATACGCAGTATTTT.

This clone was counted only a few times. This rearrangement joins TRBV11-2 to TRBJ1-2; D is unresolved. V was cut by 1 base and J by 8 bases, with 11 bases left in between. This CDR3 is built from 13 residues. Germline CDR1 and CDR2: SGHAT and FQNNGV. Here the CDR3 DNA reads TGTGCCAGCAGCTTAGCAGGTGCCGGGGGCTACACCTTC. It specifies CASSLAGAGGYTF.

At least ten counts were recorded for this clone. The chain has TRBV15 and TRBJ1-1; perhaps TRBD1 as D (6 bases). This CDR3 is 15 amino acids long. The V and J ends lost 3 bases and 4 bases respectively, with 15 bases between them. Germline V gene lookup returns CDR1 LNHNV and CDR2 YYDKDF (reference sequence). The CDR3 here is CATSRTGARGTEAFF. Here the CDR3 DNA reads TGTGCCACCAGCAGGACGGGGGCCCGGGGCACTGAAGCTTTCTTT.

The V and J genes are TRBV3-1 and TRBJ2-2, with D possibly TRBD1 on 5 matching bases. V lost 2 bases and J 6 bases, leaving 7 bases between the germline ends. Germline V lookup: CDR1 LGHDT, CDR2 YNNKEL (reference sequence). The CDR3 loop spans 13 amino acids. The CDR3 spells CASSQQGSGELFF. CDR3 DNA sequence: TGTGCCAGCAGCCAACAGGGTTCCGGGGAGCTGTTTTTT. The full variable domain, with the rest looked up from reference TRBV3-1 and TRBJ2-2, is DTAVSQTPKYLVTQMGNDKSIKCEQNLGHDTMYWYKQDSKKFLKIMFSYNNKELIINETVPNRFSPKSPDKAHLNLHINSLELGDSAVYFCASSQQGSGELFFGEGSRLTVL.

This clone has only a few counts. CDR3 amino acids: CASSQSGVWEQFF. The CDR3 DNA reads as TGTGCCAGCAGCCAGTCGGGGGTCTGGGAGCAGTTCTTC. This chain connects TRBV3-1 to TRBJ2-1; TRBD2 is a possible D gene (6 bases). The CDR3 spans 13 residues. CDR1 and CDR2 (germline): LGHDT, YNNKEL (reference sequence). Trimming left V 3 bases short and J 10 bases short, with 13 bases between.

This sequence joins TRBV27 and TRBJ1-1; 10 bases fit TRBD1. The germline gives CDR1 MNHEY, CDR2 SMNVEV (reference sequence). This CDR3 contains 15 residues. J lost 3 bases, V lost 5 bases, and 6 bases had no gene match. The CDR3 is CASSPRTGGDTEAFF. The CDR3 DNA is TGTGCCAGCAGTCCCCGGACAGGGGGGGACACTGAAGCTTTCTTT.

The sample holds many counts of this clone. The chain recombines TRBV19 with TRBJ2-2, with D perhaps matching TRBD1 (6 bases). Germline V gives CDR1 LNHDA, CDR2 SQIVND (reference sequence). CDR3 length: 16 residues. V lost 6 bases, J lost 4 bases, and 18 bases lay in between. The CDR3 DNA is TGTGCCAGTAGAACTATCCGGACAGCATTCACCGGGGAGCTGTTTTTT. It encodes CASRTIRTAFTGELFF.